This entry describes one T cell receptor beta chain. Mismatch with germline at one junction end may stem from a read error. This CDR3 has 22 amino acids. In germline, CDR1 is MNHEY, CDR2 SVGEGT. TCRdb ran MiXCR on the 5' RACE reads and lists one entry per CDR3 protein. The sample lists hundreds of thousands of distinct CDR3 sequences; less than 15% were seen once. This specimen comes from a study of T cells after yellow fever vaccination. The sequencing used PBMCs, collected on the day of the yellow fever booster vaccination. This chain joins TRBV6-2 or TRBV6-3 and TRBJ2-6, with D possibly matching TRBD2 (6 bases). The TCR originated in a young man who received the YFV17D yellow fever vaccine. CDR3 in DNA: TGTGCCAGCAGTCCCCTCGAATCCCAGAGGACGGGACTGCGCTCTGGGGCCAACATCCTGACTTTC. It yields the protein CASSPLESQRTGLRSGANILTF.